This entry lists 2 T cell receptor beta chains sequenced from one sample in a study of blood T cells in healthy people across ages. Then a second PCR, running about 6 to 11 cycles, was carried out with a sample-barcoded 5' primer and a J-beta primer mix. MiXCR, run by TCRdb on the 5' RACE reads, gives a single entry per CDR3 protein. The top ten hold less than 9.5% of the sample, which has about 1.7 million distinct CDR3 sequences, 25% to 30% seen once. Sequencing was carried out using blood. The receptor source for this set is a woman younger than 45 in good health.

J is TRBJ2-1 and V is TRBV24-1; D is ambiguous. This CDR3 is 14 amino acids long. Germline assignment: CDR1 KGHDR and CDR2 SFDVKD. Trimming removed 5 bases from V and 2 bases from J, with 9 bases in between. The CDR3: CATSAGPPYNEQFF. The CDR3 DNA is TGTGCCACCAGTGCCGGGCCTCCCTACAATGAGCAGTTCTTC.

In the case of this clonotype: A much larger clone sits a single nucleotide away, making a read error possible. V and J are TRBV29-1 and TRBJ2-4, with D hard to call. The CDR3 has 13 amino acids. The V gene lost 3 bases and the J gene lost 13 bases, with 19 bases spanning the gap. CDR1 SQVTM and CDR2 ANQGSEA come from the germline V gene. CDR3 amino acids: CSVESTGYNEQYF. CDR3 DNA sequence: TGCAGCGTTGAGTCAACTGGATACAATGAGCAGTACTTC.